This is a list of T cell receptor beta chains from one sample in a study of spatial heterogeneity in lung cancer. TCRdb reprocessed the 5' RACE reads with MiXCR, giving one entry per CDR3 protein. Among 35,000 to 45,000 distinct CDR3 sequences listed, roughly 8% were seen once. The sample consisted of PBMCs, taken at follow-up. The origin of the receptors is a male donor with early-stage non-small cell lung cancer. Each CDR3 is given with its conserved first and last residue. The D gene is left open where the match is weak. Only some rows state a clone size, as once, few, many or a class for expanded clones.

D gene	J gene	CDR3 length	V gene	clone size	CDR3 DNA	CDR3 protein
TRBD2	TRBJ2-3	14	TRBV29-1	many	TGCAGCGTTGCCGGGACTAGCGGCACAGATACGCAGTATTTT	CSVAGTSGTDTQYF
-	TRBJ1-1	14	TRBV28	many	TGTGCCAGCAGTTTGGTGGCAGGAACGTTAAGAGCTTTCTTT	CASSLVAGTLRAFF
-	TRBJ1-3	15	TRBV2	many	TGTGCCAGCAGTGAGGAAGGGGCGTCTGGAAACACCATATATTTT	CASSEEGASGNTIYF
-	TRBJ2-2	16	TRBV3-1	many	TGTGCCAGCAGCCAAGATCTGGGACTCAACACCGGGGAGCTGTTTTTT	CASSQDLGLNTGELFF
-	TRBJ2-1	16	TRBV5-4	many	TGTGCCAGCAGCTTGGCTAGCCGGGGGATCTACAATGAGCAGTTCTTC	CASSLASRGIYNEQFF
TRBD2	TRBJ2-5	15	TRBV11-2	many	TGTGCCAGCAGCTTATTGCCTAGCGGCCAAGAGACCCAGTACTTC	CASSLLPSGQETQYF
TRBD1	TRBJ2-1	15	TRBV10-3	-	TGTGCCATCAGTGAGACCCAGACAGGGGTGGTAGAGCAGTTCTTC	CAISETQTGVVEQFF
-	TRBJ1-3	14	TRBV6-5	many	TGTGCCAGCAGTTACGGCCAGGCTGGAAACACCATATATTTT	CASSYGQAGNTIYF
TRBD1	TRBJ1-1	11	TRBV20-1	-	TGCAGTGCACGCCGGGACAGAGAAGCTTTCTTT	CSARRDREAFF
-	TRBJ2-7	17	TRBV28	many	TGTGCCAGCAGTAACTGGATCAACAGGGAGAGCTCCTACGAGCAGTACTTC	CASSNWINRESSYEQYF
-	TRBJ2-7	14	TRBV13	-	TGTGCCAGCAGCCTACTATCAGGGGTTAACGAGCAGTACTTC	CASSLLSGVNEQYF
TRBD2	TRBJ2-7	16	TRBV30	many	TGTGCCTGGCGCGGGAACCGGGACCGCGGGAGGGACGAGCAGTACTTC	CAWRGNRDRGRDEQYF
-	TRBJ2-7	15	TRBV9	many	TGTGCCAGCAGCGTCGCCCAAGGACTAACCTACGAGCAGTACTTC	CASSVAQGLTYEQYF
TRBD2	TRBJ2-1	14	TRBV7-9	many	TGTGCCAGCAGCTTAGCTCAGGAGCGGGGAGAGCAGTTCTTC	CASSLAQERGEQFF
-	TRBJ2-1	15	TRBV27	many	TGTGCCAGCAGTTTAATGGCAATGGGAAGCAATGAGCAGTTCTTC	CASSLMAMGSNEQFF
-	TRBJ1-6	15	TRBV12-3/TRBV12-4	many	TGTGCCAGCAGGGGGTACCCCTCCTATAATTCACCCCTCCACTTT	CASRGYPSYNSPLHF
-	TRBJ1-1	15	TRBV6-2/TRBV6-3	-	TGTGCCAGCAGTTACGGCGAGCGGGATGGTGGTGAAGCTTTCTTT	CASSYGERDGGEAFF
-	TRBJ1-5	16	TRBV10-3	many	TGTGCCATCAGTGAGTCGACAGTTTATGGCAATCAGCCCCAGCATTTT	CAISESTVYGNQPQHF
TRBD1	TRBJ2-2	17	TRBV9	many	TGTGCCAGCAGCGACCCCCGGGACAGGGCGAACACCGGGGAGCTGTTTTTT	CASSDPRDRANTGELFF
TRBD1	TRBJ2-5	17	TRBV4-1	many	TGCGCCAGCAGCCAAGAATCGGGGACAGGGTTCGTGGAGACCCAGTACTTC	CASSQESGTGFVETQYF
TRBD1	TRBJ1-1	14	TRBV2	many	TGTGCCAGCAGACCCGGGACAGGGCCCGGTGAAGCTTTCTTT	CASRPGTGPGEAFF
-	TRBJ1-6	12	TRBV7-9	many	TGTGCCAGCAGCTTAAGGGGTTCACCCCTCCACTTT	CASSLRGSPLHF
TRBD1	TRBJ1-5	14	TRBV19	many	TGTGCCACCACTGGGACAGGAGACAATCAGCCCCAGCATTTT	CATTGTGDNQPQHF
-	TRBJ1-1	13	TRBV27	many	TGTGCCAGCAGTTTGGAAGCGAACACTGAAGCTTTCTTT	CASSLEANTEAFF
-	TRBJ2-5	13	TRBV19	few	TGTGCCAGTAGTGGTACTCGGCGGGAGACCCAGTACTTC	CASSGTRRETQYF
-	TRBJ2-7	12	TRBV12-3/TRBV12-4	many	TGTGCCAGCAGTTTGGGGGGAAGCGAGCAGTACTTC	CASSLGGSEQYF
TRBD1	TRBJ2-2	13	TRBV7-6	many	TGTGCCAGCAGCCTTAGGACAGGGGAGGAGCTGTTTTTT	CASSLRTGEELFF
TRBD2	TRBJ2-3	14	TRBV20-1	few	TGCAGTGCTCCGCTAGCGGGGGTATCAGATACGCAGTATTTT	CSAPLAGVSDTQYF
-	TRBJ2-2	13	TRBV29-1	medium-sized	TGCAGCGTCGTTAGCGGCAACACCGGGGAGCTGTTTTTT	CSVVSGNTGELFF
-	TRBJ1-1	13	TRBV6-5	-	TGTGCCAGCAGTTACTCGACTAGCTCTGAAGCTTTCTTT	CASSYSTSSEAFF
-	TRBJ2-1	14	TRBV29-1	many	TGCAGCGTTCCCAGGGGAGGACCCTACAATGAGCAGTTCTTC	CSVPRGGPYNEQFF
TRBD2	TRBJ2-5	19	TRBV15	many	TGTGCCACCAGCAGAGGGGCTAGCGGGGGCCGGAGGTTCCAAGAGACCCAGTACTTC	CATSRGASGGRRFQETQYF
TRBD1	TRBJ2-3	15	TRBV27	many	TGTGCCAGCAAAGGGACGGGACAGGGAGAAGATACGCAGTATTTT	CASKGTGQGEDTQYF
-	TRBJ2-2	11	TRBV19	many	TGTGCCAGTAGTGTGGACAGGGAGCTGTTTTTT	CASSVDRELFF
TRBD1	TRBJ1-2	14	TRBV5-1	-	TGCGCCAGCAGCGGAGGACAGGAGGTCTATGGCTACACCTTC	CASSGGQEVYGYTF
TRBD1	TRBJ2-1	15	TRBV9	many	TGTGCCAGCAGCGGTGGGACAGGGTATTACAATGAGCAGTTCTTC	CASSGGTGYYNEQFF
-	TRBJ2-7	14	TRBV13	many	TGTGCCAGCAGCTTAACCAGGGGATCCTACGAGCAGTACTTC	CASSLTRGSYEQYF
-	TRBJ2-6	15	TRBV19	many	TGTGCCAGTAAAACGGTGAGCTCTGGGGCCAACGTCCTGACTTTC	CASKTVSSGANVLTF
-	TRBJ1-2	13	TRBV27	many	TGTGCCAGCAGTACCCAGCGGAGCTATGGCTACACCTTC	CASSTQRSYGYTF